This T cell receptor (beta chain) was obtained from a study of human T cells and chemical hapten exposure. Looking at the study overall: Enrolled patients were predominantly female and had alopecia areata, totalis or universalis.

The library gave individual cDNA molecules unique molecular identifiers. One entry per CDR3 protein results from TCRdb running MiXCR on the RACE reads. The sample gives 99,000 or so distinct CDR3 sequences, nearly 35% of which show up once; around 2.7% is in the top ten. Points on this clonotype: Its antigen is still unknown.

In germline, CDR1 is SQVTM, CDR2 ANQGSEA. This CDR3 is 14 amino acids long. V was pared by 3 bases and J by 9 bases, with 9 bases of the junction left unmatched. General study points: After DPC sensitization, TCRs above 1 in 1000 frequency showed no change.

Time point in this sample: patch test 3, about 24 weeks after DPC sensitization. Treatment meaning: therapeutic diphenylcyclopropenone sensitization with weekly scalp DPC. This clonotype was obtained from a man aged 35-49 years with alopecia areata. Some clones in this sample may be carry-over from other donors' samples. The J gene is TRBJ2-1, the V gene TRBV29-1; 9 nucleotides align to TRBD2. This material consisted of whole blood, taken in connection with sensitization to the hapten diphenylcyclopropenone (DPC). CDR3: CSVDSSGNGGEQFF. CDR3 coding DNA: TGCAGCGTTGATTCTAGCGGGAATGGGGGTGAGCAGTTCTTC.